This T cell receptor (beta chain) was retrieved from a study of blood T cell repertoires in COVID-19. As for the study in general: Researchers got acute and convalescent COVID-19 samples from the United States, Italy and Spain. The analysed material was cDNA or gDNA that came from T cells, B-cell-depleted T cells, or PBMCs.

Clones were read by immunoSEQ multiplex PCR, and TCRdb kept only the in-frame ones, dropping some. The top ten hold 18% of the sample, which has a few hundred thousand clones, roughly 90% seen once. With 5 bases removed from V and 1 base from J, the gap between germline ends came to 15 bases. The CDR3 loop spans 15 amino acids. Germline values: CDR1 SGHRS, CDR2 YFSETQ. The sample comprised PBMCs or T cells enriched from blood (not recorded which). This sequence was found in a young woman who had recovered from COVID-19. V gene TRBV5-1 combines with J gene TRBJ1-1; possibly TRBD1 for D (5 bases). Written as DNA, the CDR3 is TGCGCCAGCAGGGAGCAAAACAGGTGGAACACTGAAGCTTTCTTT. Encoded protein: CASREQNRWNTEAFF.